The clone carrying this T cell receptor (beta chain) has a handful of counts. This sample is part of a study of blood T cell repertoires in COVID-19. As for the study in general: COVID-19 samples from acute and convalescent phases originated in the United States, Italy and Spain.

Sequenced by immunoSEQ multiplex PCR; TCRdb stores in-frame clones only, minus some. Of 75,000 to 80,000 clones in the sample, approximately 80% were seen once. Source material: peripheral blood. The sequence came from a woman in her sixties or seventies with acute or convalescent COVID-19.

This CDR3 is CASSLSGGVYNEQFF. For the CDR3, the DNA is TGTGCCAGCAGCCTTAGCGGGGGGGTTTACAATGAGCAGTTCTTC. The chain links TRBV7-2 to TRBJ2-1; TRBD2 agrees at 11 bases. The CDR3 runs 15 residues. From germline, CDR1 is SGHTA and CDR2 FQGNSA. The junction had 4 bases not matched to a gene; V was cut back by 5 bases and J by 4 bases.